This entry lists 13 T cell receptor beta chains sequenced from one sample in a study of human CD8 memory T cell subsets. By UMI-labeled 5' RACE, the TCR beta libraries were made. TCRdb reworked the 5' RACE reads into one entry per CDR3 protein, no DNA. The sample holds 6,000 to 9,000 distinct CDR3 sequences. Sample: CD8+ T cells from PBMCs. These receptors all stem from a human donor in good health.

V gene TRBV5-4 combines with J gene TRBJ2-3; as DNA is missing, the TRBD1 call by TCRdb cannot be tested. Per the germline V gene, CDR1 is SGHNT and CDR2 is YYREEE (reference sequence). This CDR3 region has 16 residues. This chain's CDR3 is CASRPVGQGASAEQYF.

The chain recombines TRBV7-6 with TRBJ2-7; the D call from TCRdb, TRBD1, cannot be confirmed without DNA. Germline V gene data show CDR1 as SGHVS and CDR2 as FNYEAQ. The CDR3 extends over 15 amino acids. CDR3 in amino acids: CASSSGGTVSYEQYF.

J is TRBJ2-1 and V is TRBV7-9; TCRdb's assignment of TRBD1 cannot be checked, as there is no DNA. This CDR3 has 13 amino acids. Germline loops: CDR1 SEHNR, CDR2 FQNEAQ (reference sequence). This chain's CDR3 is CASSFIQGDEQFF.

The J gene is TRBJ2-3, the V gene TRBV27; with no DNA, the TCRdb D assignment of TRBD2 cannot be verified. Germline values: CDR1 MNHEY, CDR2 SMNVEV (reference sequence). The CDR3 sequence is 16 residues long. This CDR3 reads CASSPFSGSATDTQYF.

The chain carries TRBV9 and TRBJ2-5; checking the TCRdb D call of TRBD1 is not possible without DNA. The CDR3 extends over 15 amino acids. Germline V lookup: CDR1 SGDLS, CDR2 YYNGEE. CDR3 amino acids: CASSVSRTEGETQYF.

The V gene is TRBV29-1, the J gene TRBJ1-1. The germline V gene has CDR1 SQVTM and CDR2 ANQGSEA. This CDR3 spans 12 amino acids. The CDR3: CSDDLWGTEAFF.

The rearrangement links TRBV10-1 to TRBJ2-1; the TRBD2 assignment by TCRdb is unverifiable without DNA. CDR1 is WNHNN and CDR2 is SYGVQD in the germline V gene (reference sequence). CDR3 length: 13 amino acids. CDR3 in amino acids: CASSASQSWEQFF.

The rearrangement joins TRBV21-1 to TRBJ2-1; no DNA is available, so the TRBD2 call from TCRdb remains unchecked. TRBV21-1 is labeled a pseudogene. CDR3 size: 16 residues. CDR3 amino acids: CASSDPGLAGGNEQFF.

The CDR3 spells CASWGRDEQYF. The chain combines TRBV28 with TRBJ2-7; without DNA, the TCRdb call of TRBD1 cannot be checked. Looked up from germline, CDR1 is MDHEN and CDR2 is SYDVKM. The CDR3 spans 11 residues.

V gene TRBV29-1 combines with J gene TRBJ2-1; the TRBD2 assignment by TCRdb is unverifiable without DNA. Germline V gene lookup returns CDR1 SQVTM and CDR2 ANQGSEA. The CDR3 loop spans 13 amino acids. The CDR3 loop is CSVGKRLAHEQFF.

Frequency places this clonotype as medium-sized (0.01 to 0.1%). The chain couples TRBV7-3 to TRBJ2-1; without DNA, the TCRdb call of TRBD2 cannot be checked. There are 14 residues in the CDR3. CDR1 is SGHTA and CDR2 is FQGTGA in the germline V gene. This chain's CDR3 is CASSLLAGINEQFF.

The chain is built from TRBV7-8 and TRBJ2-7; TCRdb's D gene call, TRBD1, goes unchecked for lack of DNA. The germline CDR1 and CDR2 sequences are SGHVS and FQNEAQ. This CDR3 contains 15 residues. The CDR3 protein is CASSPFRDNSYEQYF.

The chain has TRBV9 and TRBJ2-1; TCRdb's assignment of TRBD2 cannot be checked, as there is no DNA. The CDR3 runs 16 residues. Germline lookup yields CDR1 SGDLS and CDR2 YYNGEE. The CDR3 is CASSVLAGGRGDEQFF.